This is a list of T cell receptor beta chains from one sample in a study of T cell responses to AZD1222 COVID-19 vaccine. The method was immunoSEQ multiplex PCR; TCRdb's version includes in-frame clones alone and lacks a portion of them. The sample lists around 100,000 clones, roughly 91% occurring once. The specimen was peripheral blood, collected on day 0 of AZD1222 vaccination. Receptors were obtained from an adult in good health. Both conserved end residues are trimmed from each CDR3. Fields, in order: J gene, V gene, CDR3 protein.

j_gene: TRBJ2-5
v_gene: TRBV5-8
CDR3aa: ASSLAGQAVGETQY

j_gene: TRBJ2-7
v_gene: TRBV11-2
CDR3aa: ASSHTGTPTYEQY

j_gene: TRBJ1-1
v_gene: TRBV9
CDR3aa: ASSVTGNTEAF

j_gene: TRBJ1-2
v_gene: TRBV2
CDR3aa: ASSVGDPAYGYT

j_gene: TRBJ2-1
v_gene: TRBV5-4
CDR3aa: ASSPELAGADNEQF

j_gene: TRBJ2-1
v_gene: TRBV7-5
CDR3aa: ARSLGPRDSNCSYNEQF

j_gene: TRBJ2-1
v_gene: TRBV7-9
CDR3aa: ASSFGRNEQF

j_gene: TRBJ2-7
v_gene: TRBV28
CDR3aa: ASSLSPGGVGYEQY

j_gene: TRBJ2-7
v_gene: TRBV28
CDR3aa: ASSATSGGSYEQY

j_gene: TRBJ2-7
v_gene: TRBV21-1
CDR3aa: ASIAAGVYEQY

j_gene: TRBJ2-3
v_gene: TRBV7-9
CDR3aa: ASSLAGGPGDTQY

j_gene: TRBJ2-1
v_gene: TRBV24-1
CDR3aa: ATSDSTPSSYNEQF

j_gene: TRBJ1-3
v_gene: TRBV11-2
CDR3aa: ASSFEGGADTIY

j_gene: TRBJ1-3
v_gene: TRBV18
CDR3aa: ASSPQGQRPSGNTIY

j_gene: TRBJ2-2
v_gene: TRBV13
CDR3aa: ASSQLAGVGELF

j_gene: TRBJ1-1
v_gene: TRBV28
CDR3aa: ASSPSGTEAF

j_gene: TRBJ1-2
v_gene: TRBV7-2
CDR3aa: ASSFSGQGVRGYGYT

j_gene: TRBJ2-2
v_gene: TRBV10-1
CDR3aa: ASTDRNTGELF

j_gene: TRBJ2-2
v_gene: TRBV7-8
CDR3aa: ASSSGTGGLGELF

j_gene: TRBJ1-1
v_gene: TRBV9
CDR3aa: ASSVSYGNTEAF

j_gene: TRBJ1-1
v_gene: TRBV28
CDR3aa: ASRPTGGGTEAF

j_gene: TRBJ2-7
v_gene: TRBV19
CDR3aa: ASSIWTGFLHEQY

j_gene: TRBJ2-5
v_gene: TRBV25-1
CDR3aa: ASSETGWETQY

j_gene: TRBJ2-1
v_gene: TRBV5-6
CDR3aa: ASSFASNEQF

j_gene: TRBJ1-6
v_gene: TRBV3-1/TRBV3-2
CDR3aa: ASSRPGGSNSPLH

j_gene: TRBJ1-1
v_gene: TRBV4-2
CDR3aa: ASSHLGQNTEAF

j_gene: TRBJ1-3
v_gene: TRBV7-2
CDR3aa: ASSQSSGNTIY

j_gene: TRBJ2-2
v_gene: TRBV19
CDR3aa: ASRGPGGTGELF

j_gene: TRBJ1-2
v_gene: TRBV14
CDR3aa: ASSQDWTGDGYT

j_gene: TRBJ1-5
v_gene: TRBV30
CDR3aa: AWSQGGTGGQPQH

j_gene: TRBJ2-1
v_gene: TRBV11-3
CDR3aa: ASSTTSGSYNEQF

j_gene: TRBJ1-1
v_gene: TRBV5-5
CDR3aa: ASSRIIRTFDTEAF

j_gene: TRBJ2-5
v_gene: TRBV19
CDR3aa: ASSIGASGRAGGETQY

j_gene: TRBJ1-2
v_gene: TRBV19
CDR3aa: ASRPGQAIYGYT

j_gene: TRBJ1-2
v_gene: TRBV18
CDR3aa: ASAIQGTLDGYT

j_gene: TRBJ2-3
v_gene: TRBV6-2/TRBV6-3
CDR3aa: ASSYRRATDTQY

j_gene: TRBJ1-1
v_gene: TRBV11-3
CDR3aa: ASSLDPGTEAF

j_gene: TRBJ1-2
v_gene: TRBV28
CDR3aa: ASSRPQDYGYT

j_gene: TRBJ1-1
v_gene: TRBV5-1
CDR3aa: ASSLAAVTEAF

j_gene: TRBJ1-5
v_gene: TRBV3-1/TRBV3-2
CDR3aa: ASSQDRGTGLYSNQPQH

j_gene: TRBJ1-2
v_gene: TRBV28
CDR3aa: ATRSPQGAHYGYT

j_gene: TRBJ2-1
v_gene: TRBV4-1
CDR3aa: ASSPSRAAGSYNEQF

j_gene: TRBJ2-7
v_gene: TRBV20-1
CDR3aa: SASGQGIVMH

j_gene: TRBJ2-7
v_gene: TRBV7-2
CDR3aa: ASSTDPGFYYEQY

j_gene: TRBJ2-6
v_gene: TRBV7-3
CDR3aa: ASSSGRGSGANVLT

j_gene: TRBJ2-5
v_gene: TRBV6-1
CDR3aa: ASSDGGRGFQETQY

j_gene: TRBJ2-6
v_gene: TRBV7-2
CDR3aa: ASSLYGQGHSGANVLT

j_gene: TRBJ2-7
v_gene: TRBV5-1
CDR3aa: ASSLTSGRRSYEQY

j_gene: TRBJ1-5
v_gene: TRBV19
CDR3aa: ASRDSDQPQH

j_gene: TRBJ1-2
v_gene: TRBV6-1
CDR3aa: ASSDYNQGRSYGYT

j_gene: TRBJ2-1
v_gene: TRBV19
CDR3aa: ASMEDRGRQNEQF

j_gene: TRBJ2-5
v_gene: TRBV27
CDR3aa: ASSLSASGQETQY

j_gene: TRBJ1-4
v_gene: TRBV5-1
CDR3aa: ASSATNEKLF

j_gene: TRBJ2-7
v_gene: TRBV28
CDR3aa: ASSLRGAGGLQQY

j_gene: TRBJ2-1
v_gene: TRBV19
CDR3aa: ASRTGTGYNEQF

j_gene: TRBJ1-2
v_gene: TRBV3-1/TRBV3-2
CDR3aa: ASSQGGAGGYGYT

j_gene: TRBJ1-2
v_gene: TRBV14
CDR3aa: ASSQGVPGASYT